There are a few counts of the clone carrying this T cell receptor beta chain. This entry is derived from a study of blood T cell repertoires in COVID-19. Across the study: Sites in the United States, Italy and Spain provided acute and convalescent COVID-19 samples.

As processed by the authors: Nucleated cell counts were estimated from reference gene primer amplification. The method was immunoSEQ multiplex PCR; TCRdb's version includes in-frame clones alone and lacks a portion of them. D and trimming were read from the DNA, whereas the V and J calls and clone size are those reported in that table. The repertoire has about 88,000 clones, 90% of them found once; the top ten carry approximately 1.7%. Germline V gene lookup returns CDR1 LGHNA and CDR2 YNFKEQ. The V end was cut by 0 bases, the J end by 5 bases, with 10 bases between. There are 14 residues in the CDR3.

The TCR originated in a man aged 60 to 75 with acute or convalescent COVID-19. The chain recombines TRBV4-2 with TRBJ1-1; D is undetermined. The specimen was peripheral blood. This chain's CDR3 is CASSQDGRETEAFF. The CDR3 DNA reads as TGTGCCAGCAGCCAAGATGGAAGGGAGACTGAAGCTTTCTTT.